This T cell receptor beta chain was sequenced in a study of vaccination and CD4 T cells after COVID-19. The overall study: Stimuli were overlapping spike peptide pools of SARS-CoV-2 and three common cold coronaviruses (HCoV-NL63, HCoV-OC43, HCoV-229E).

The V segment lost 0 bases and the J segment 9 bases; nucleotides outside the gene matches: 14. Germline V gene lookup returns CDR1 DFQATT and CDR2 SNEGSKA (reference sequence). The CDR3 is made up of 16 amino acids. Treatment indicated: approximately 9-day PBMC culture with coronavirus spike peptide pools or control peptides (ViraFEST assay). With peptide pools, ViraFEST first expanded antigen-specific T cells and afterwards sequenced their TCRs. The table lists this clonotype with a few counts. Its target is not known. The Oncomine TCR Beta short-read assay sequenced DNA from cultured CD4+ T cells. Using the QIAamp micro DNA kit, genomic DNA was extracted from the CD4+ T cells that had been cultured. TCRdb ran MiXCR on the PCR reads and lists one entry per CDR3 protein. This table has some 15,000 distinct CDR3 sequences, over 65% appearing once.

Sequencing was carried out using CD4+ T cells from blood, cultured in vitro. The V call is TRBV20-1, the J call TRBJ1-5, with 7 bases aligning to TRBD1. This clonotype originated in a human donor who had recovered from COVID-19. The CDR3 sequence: CSARDPTRQGSSPQHF. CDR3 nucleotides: TGCAGTGCTAGAGATCCTACGAGACAGGGAAGTTCGCCCCAGCATTTT.